This T cell receptor (beta chain) was sequenced during a study of response to subunit inactivated influenza vaccine. Study-wide findings and caveats: Seasonal influenza vaccination, on each occasion, was suggested by the authors to recruit few new T cells.

CDR3 length equals 13 residues. J lost 7 bases, V lost 5 bases, and 8 bases had no gene match. CDR1 is MDHEN and CDR2 is SYDVKM in the germline V gene. TCRdb independently ran MiXCR on the RT-PCR reads; one entry per CDR3 protein. The repertoire holds more than 450,000 distinct CDR3 sequences, with about 11% as singletons. Concerning this clonotype: Its antigen remains unidentified.

The J gene is TRBJ2-7, the V gene TRBV28; 7 nucleotides line up with TRBD1. The specimen was PBMCs from blood, collected on the day of vaccination. The clonotype originates from a man in his fifties who received an inactivated influenza vaccine. This CDR3 is CASSRTGPEEQYF. DNA of the CDR3: TGTGCCAGCAGTCGGACAGGCCCCGAGGAGCAGTACTTC.